This TCR beta chain was sequenced in a study of cytomegalovirus exposure and HLA in healthy donors. Study conclusions and caveats: An analysis was carried out later, and it reportedly showed fewer N-insertions in an Asian-associated ancestry cluster than the approximately 610-donor mean.

This CDR3 spans 13 amino acids. V lost 6 bases to trimming and J lost 5 bases; unmatched junction nucleotides: 3. Germline CDR1 and CDR2: ENHRY and SYGVKD. Comment on this clone: Antigen: not known.

The PCR was carried out with 60 Vbeta primers and 13 Jbeta primers. Data came from immunoSEQ multiplex PCR; TCRdb stores just in-frame clones and leaves some out. The sample has 300,000 or so clones, approximately 84% seen once. The material sequenced was PBMCs. The receptor was isolated from a middle-aged woman in good health and CMV-seropositive. The chain couples TRBV10-3 to TRBJ1-1; 10 nucleotides agree with TRBD1. The CDR3 spells CAIRGDRGTEAFF. The CDR3 DNA follows: TGTGCCATCAGAGGGGACAGGGGAACTGAAGCTTTCTTT.